Presented here are 6 T cell receptor beta chains from one specimen sequenced in a study of blood T cell repertoires in COVID-19. Assay used: immunoSEQ multiplex PCR; TCRdb lists only in-frame clones, some missing. The sample lists approximately 26,000 clones; about 90% were seen once. The sample was peripheral blood. The receptors derive from a human donor in a cohort sampled during active COVID-19.

This sequence joins TRBV5-1 and TRBJ2-1; D possibly corresponds to TRBD1 (6 bases). Between the trimmed V and J ends, which lost 4 bases and 0 bases, there was a span of 11 bases. Per germline, CDR1 SGHRS and CDR2 YFSETQ. The CDR3 contains 15 residues. CDR3 coding DNA: TGCGCCAGCAGCAGACAGGCGTTCTCCTACAATGAGCAGTTCTTC. Translation: CASSRQAFSYNEQFF.

The CDR3: CASNQQGTTEAFF. In DNA, the CDR3 is TGTGCCAGCAATCAACAGGGGACCACTGAAGCTTTCTTT. The V call is TRBV2, the J call TRBJ1-1, with TRBD1 matching over 7 bases. With V trimmed by 7 bases and J by 4 bases, 6 bases remained unmatched. CDR3 length equals 13 residues. Germline CDR1 is SNHLY and CDR2 is FYNNEI.

The chain carries TRBV29-1 and TRBJ2-3; TRBD1 matches at 10 bases. The germline V gene encodes CDR1 SQVTM and CDR2 ANQGSEA. This CDR3 comprises 14 residues. After removal of 7 bases from V and 5 bases from J, the junction contained 9 bases not matched to a gene. The CDR3 DNA reads TGCAGCGCAATCCGGGACAGGGGTAGAGATACGCAGTATTTT. Translating it yields CSAIRDRGRDTQYF.

This clone was detected once. The chain combines TRBV5-4 with TRBJ2-7, with 9 bases identical to TRBD1. Germline V gives CDR1 SGHNT, CDR2 YYREEE (reference sequence). Trimming removed 4 bases from V and 7 bases from J; junction bases left unmatched: 15. There are 16 residues in the CDR3. CDR3 loop: CASSPSPSQGAREQYF. Written as DNA, the CDR3 is TGTGCCAGCAGCCCGTCCCCCTCACAGGGGGCGCGGGAGCAGTACTTC. Using reference TRBV5-4 and TRBJ2-7 for the parts outside the CDR3, the full variable domain is ETGVTQSPTHLIKTRGQQVTLRCSSQSGHNTVSWYQQALGQGPQFIFQYYREEENGRGNFPPRFSGLQFPNYSSELNVNALELDDSALYLCASSPSPSQGAREQYFGPGTRLTVT.

V and J are TRBV4-1 and TRBJ1-1, with D perhaps TRBD1 (5 bases). From germline, CDR1 is MGHRA and CDR2 YSYEKL. V was cut by 1 base and J by 5 bases, with 14 bases left in between. The CDR3 consists of 15 residues. The CDR3 nucleotides read TGCGCCAGCAGCCAAGGGGTCGGGGGGTGGACTGAAGCTTTCTTT. Amino acid sequence: CASSQGVGGWTEAFF.

CDR3 DNA: TGTGCCAGTAGGGAGAGCGGCTATGGCTACACCTTC. As protein: CASRESGYGYTF. V gene TRBV19 combines with J gene TRBJ1-2; D not resolved. The CDR3 loop spans 12 amino acids. Germline V gives CDR1 LNHDA, CDR2 SQIVND (reference sequence). Trimming cost V 6 bases and J 4 bases, with 9 bases left between them.